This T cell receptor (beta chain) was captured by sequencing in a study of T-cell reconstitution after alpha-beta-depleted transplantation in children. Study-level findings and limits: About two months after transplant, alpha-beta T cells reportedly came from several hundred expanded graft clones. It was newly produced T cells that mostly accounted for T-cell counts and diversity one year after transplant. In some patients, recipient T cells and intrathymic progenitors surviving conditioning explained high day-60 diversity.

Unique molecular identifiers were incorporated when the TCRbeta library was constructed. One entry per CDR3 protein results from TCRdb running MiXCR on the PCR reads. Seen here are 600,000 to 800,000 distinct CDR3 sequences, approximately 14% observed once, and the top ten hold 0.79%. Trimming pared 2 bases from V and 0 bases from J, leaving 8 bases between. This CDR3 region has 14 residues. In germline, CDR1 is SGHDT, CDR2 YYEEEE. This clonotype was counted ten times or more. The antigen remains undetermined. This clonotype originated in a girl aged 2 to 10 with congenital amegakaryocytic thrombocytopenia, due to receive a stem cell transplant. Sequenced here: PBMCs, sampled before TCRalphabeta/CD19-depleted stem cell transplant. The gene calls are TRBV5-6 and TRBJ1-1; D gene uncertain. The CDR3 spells CASSFTLLNTEAFF. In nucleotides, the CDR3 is TGTGCCAGCAGCTTTACGCTATTGAACACTGAAGCTTTCTTT.